Shown below are 2 T cell receptor beta chains from a single sample sequenced in a study of radiotherapy plus CTLA-4 blockade in lung cancer. Some clones are missing from TCRdb's copy, which holds only in-frame ones; the method was immunoSEQ multiplex PCR. The sample contains over 60,000 clones, about nine tenths of which appear only once. Source: peripheral blood, taken from a patient treated with radiotherapy plus ipilimumab. The receptor set was obtained from a human donor with non-small cell lung cancer that progressed on radiotherapy plus ipilimumab.

CDR3: CASSLVPTEAFF. For the CDR3, the DNA is TGTGCCAGCAGCTTAGTTCCGACTGAAGCTTTCTTT. This chain connects TRBV7-9 to TRBJ1-1, with D unresolved. Germline V gene sequence: CDR1 SEHNR, CDR2 FQNEAQ (reference sequence). V lost 1 base, J lost 5 bases, and 5 bases lay in between. The CDR3 totals 12 residues.

This chain uses TRBV27 with TRBJ2-2, with 7 positions matching TRBD1. V lost 5 bases to trimming and J lost 6 bases; unmatched junction nucleotides: 12. This CDR3 has 16 amino acids. Germline V lookup: CDR1 MNHEY, CDR2 SMNVEV (reference sequence). CDR3 coding DNA: TGTGCCAGCAGTCCCCGACAGGGCCGAGTTTCCGGGGAGCTGTTTTTT. Its protein is CASSPRQGRVSGELFF.